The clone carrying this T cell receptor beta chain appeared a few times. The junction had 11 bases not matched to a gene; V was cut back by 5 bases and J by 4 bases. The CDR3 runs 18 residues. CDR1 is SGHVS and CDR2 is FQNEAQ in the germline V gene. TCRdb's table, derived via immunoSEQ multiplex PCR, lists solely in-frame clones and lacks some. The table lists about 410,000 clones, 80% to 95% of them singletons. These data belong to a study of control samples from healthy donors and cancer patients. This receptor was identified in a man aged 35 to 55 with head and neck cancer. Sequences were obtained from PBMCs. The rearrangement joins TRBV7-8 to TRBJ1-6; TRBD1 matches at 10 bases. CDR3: CASSHRDRGLSYNSPLHF. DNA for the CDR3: TGTGCCAGCAGCCACCGGGACAGGGGCCTCTCTTATAATTCACCCCTCCACTTT.